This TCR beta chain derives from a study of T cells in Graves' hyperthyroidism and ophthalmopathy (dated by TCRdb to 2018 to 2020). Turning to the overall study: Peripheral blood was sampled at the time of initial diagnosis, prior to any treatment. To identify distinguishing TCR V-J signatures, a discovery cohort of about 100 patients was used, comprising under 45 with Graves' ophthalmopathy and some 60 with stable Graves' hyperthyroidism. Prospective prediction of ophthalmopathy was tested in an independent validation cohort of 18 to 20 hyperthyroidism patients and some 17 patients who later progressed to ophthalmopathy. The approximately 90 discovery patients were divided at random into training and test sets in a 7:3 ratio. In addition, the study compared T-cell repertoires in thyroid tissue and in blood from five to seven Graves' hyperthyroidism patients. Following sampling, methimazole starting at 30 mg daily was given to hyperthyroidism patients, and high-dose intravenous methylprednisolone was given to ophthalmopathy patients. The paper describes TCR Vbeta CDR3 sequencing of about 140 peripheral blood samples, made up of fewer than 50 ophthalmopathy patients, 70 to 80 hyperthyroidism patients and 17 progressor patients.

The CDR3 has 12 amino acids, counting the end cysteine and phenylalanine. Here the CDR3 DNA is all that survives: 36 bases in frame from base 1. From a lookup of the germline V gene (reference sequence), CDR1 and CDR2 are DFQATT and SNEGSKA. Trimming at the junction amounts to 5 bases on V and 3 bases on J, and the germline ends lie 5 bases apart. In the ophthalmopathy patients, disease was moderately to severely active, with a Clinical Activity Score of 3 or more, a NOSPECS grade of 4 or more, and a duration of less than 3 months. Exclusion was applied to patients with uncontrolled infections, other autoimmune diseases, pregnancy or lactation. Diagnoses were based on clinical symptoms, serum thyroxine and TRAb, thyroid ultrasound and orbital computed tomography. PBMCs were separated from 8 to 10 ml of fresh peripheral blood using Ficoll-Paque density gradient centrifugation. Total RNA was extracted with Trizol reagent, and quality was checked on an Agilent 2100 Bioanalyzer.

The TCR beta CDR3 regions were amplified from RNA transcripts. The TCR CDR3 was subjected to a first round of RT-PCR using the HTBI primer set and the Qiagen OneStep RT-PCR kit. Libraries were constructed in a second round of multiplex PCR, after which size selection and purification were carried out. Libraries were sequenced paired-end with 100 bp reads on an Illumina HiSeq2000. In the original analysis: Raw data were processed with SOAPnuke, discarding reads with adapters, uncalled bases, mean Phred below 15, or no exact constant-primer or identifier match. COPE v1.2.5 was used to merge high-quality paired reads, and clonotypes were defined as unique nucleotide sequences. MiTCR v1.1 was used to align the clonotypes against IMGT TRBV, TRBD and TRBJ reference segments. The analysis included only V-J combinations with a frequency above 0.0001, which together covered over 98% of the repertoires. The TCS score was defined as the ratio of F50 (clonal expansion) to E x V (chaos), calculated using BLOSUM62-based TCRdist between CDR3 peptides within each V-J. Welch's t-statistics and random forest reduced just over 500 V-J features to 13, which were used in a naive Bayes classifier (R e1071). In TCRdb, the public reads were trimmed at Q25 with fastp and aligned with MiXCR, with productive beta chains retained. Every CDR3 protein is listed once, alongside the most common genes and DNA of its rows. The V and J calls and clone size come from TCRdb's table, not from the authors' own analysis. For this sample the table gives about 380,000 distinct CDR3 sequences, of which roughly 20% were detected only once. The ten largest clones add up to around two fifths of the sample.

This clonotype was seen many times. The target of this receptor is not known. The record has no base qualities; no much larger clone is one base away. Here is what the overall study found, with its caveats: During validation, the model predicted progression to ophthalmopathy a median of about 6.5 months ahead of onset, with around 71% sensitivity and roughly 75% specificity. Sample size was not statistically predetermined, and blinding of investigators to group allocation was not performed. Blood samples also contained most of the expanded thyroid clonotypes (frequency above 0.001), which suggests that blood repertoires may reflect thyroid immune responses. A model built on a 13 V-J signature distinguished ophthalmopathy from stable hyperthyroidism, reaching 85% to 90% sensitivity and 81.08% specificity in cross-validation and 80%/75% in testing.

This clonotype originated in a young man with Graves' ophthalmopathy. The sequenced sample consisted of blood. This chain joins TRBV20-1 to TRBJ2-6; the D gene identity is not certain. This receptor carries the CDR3 CSAPLGANVLTF. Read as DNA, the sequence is TGCAGTGCTCCTCTTGGGGCCAACGTCCTGACTTTC.